One sample yielded the 30 T cell receptor beta chains listed below, sequenced in a study of blood T cells in healthy people across ages. The use of a sample-barcoded 5' primer and a J-beta primer mix characterized a second PCR of roughly 6 to 11 cycles. TCRdb independently ran MiXCR on the 5' RACE reads; one entry per CDR3 protein. In the table there are around 900,000 distinct CDR3 sequences, about 30% of which are singletons. The specimen sequenced was blood. All receptors come from a woman aged 80 or over in good health.

The table lists this clonotype with many counts. The rearrangement joins TRBV7-2 to TRBJ2-6; D uncertain. The V end lost 1 base, the J end lost 0 bases, and 13 bases lay between the germline ends. This CDR3 region has 18 residues. Germline CDR1 is SGHTA and CDR2 is FQGNSA. CDR3 DNA sequence: TGTGCCAGCAGCTTAGTTCCGGGTCTAAGCTCTGGGGCCAACGTCCTGACTTTC. Its translation is CASSLVPGLSSGANVLTF.

The V gene is TRBV5-1, the J gene TRBJ1-2, with 8 bases identical to TRBD1. The J segment lost 0 bases and the V segment lost 4 bases, leaving 8 bases of the junction unmatched. Looked up from germline, CDR1 is SGHRS and CDR2 is YFSETQ. The CDR3 runs to 16 residues. DNA of the CDR3: TGCGCCAGCAGCACAGGAAGGACAGGGTCTAACTATGGCTACACCTTC. This encodes CASSTGRTGSNYGYTF.

This clonotype was counted a few times. J is TRBJ1-5 and V is TRBV7-2; TRBD1 might be the D (5 bases). The CDR3 spans 14 residues. Germline CDR1 SGHTA, CDR2 FQGNSA. V lost 5 bases and J lost 7, with 15 bases in between. The CDR3 sequence: CASSPHGAGQPQHF. CDR3 nucleotide sequence: TGTGCCAGCAGCCCCCACGGGGCGGGACAGCCCCAGCATTTT.

There are a few counts of this clonotype. The rearrangement joins TRBV10-1 to TRBJ1-1; 7 bases fit TRBD1. Germline CDR1 WNHNN, CDR2 SYGVQD (reference sequence). The V gene end was trimmed by 7 bases and the J gene end by 1 base; junction bases not matched to a gene: 3. This CDR3 comprises 13 residues. The CDR3 sequence is CASKGQANTEAFF. CDR3 bases: TGCGCCAGCAAAGGACAGGCGAACACTGAAGCTTTCTTT.

A note on this clonotype: A single base separates this from a much larger clone, so it may be a read error. The rearrangement links TRBV12-3 or TRBV12-4 to TRBJ2-1, with D maybe TRBD2 (7 bases). CDR3 length: 16 amino acids. V was shortened by 1 base and J by 1 base, with 11 bases between the two germline ends. Written as DNA, the CDR3 is TGTGCCAGCAGTTTAGTTAGGGGGGGATCCTACAATGAGCAGTTCTTC. It specifies CASSLVRGGSYNEQFF.

On this clonotype itself: An end of the junction differs from the germline gene, which may be a read error. The rearrangement joins TRBV10-3 to TRBJ2-1, with a tentative D call TRBD1 (6 bases). This CDR3 is built from 15 residues. Germline V lookup: CDR1 ENHRY, CDR2 SYGVKD. CDR3 DNA: TGTGCCGTCAGCGACGGACAGAGCTCCTACAATGAGCAGTTCTTC. This codes for CAVSDGQSSYNEQFF.

Concerning this clonotype itself: A much larger clone lies a single base off, so this may be a read error. The V gene is TRBV20-1, the J gene TRBJ2-5; perhaps TRBD2 as D (6 bases). Trimming pared 3 bases from V and 11 bases from J, leaving 19 bases between. Germline lookup yields CDR1 DFQATT and CDR2 SNEGSKA (reference sequence). The CDR3 has 13 amino acids. CDR3 region: CSASQPSVNEQYF. The DNA for the CDR3 is TGCAGTGCTAGTCAACCTAGCGTAAATGAGCAGTACTTC.

This clonotype was recorded a few times. The genes are TRBV7-8 and TRBJ2-7; TRBD1 agrees at 10 bases. Unmatched junction bases numbered 17, after V lost 5 bases and J lost 4 bases. The CDR3 contains 18 residues. Germline values: CDR1 SGHVS, CDR2 FQNEAQ. Here the CDR3 reads CASSPTGQGVNKRYEQYF. The CDR3 bases are TGTGCCAGCAGCCCAACCGGACAGGGGGTGAACAAGAGATACGAGCAGTACTTC.

About this clonotype itself: It may be a read error: a sequence one base away is much more abundant. The rearrangement uses TRBV10-1 and TRBJ2-1; 14 bases agree with TRBD2. With 3 bases clipped from V and 1 base from J, the junction kept 11 bases outside the gene matches. Germline V CDR1 and CDR2: WNHNN, SYGVQD (reference sequence). This CDR3 spans 20 amino acids. The CDR3 DNA reads as TGCGCCAGCAGTGAAGGCAGACTAGCGGGGGGGCGTAGGTCCTACAATGAGCAGTTCTTC. Translation: CASSEGRLAGGRRSYNEQFF.

This clonotype came up many times. The chain links TRBV4-3 to TRBJ1-6; no firm D call. The V and J ends lost 0 bases and 10 bases respectively, with 13 bases between them. Germline lookup yields CDR1 LGHNA and CDR2 YSLEER. The CDR3 spans 15 residues. The CDR3 coding sequence is TGCGCCAGCAGCCAAGATGGGCAGAAATCATCACCCCTCCACTTT. This encodes CASSQDGQKSSPLHF.

This rearrangement joins TRBV3-1 to TRBJ2-3, with D possibly TRBD2 on 5 matching bases. This CDR3 has 11 amino acids. In germline, CDR1 is LGHDT, CDR2 YNNKEL (reference sequence). V lost 1 base to trimming and J lost 10 bases, with 6 bases between them. The CDR3 nucleotides read TGTGCCAGCAGCCAAGGGACTTCGCAGTATTTT. Translating it yields CASSQGTSQYF.

As for this clonotype: A single base separates this from a much larger clone, so it may be a read error. Because it lacks the conserved phenylalanine or tryptophan at the end, this CDR3 is likely a read error. The J gene is TRBJ1-2, the V gene TRBV29-1; D gene uncertain. Trimming shortened V by 4 bases and J by 8 bases, and 14 bases separated the two germline ends. The CDR3 totals 12 residues. Germline CDR1 reads SQVTM; CDR2 reads ANQGSEA. The CDR3 region is CSVGSAGGGYTC. The CDR3 DNA sequence: TGCAGCGTTGGTTCCGCGGGCGGAGGCTACACCTGC.

The V call is TRBV28, the J call TRBJ2-5; 10 nucleotides line up with TRBD1. Germline V CDR1 and CDR2: MDHEN, SYDVKM. The CDR3 length is 17 residues. V trimming: 2 bases; J trimming: 0 bases; junction bases outside the gene matches: 6. The CDR3 DNA reads as TGTGCCAGCAGTTTAAAACCCGGGACAGGGGACCAAGAGACCCAGTACTTC. Its protein is CASSLKPGTGDQETQYF.

This clonotype was recorded many times. The chain couples TRBV27 to TRBJ2-5; weak D call: TRBD2 (6 bases). The assigned J gene may be wrong: the sequence end matches TRBJ2-7 better. The germline gives CDR1 MNHEY, CDR2 SMNVEV (reference sequence). The CDR3 totals 13 residues. The CDR3 sequence: CASSLGSGGEQYF. The DNA of the CDR3 is TGTGCCAGCAGTTTGGGGTCCGGGGGCGAGCAGTACTTC.

This clonotype was seen only a few times. The rearrangement joins TRBV6-1 to TRBJ2-3; 10 nucleotides agree with TRBD2. The CDR3 loop spans 17 amino acids. V lost 5 bases, J lost 0 bases, and 8 bases stayed unmatched. The germline CDR1 and CDR2 sequences are MNHNS and SASEGT. Here the CDR3 DNA reads TGTGCCAGCAGTAGGAGCGGGGGGGTAGTTAGCACAGATACGCAGTATTTT. Protein product: CASSRSGGVVSTDTQYF.

This clonotype has at least ten counts. The CDR3 is CASSEGTSYEQYF. CDR3 DNA sequence: TGCGCCAGCAGCGAGGGGACCTCCTACGAGCAGTACTTC. The rearrangement joins TRBV10-1 to TRBJ2-7; either TRBD1 or TRBD2 may supply D (5 bases each). V dropped 6 bases and J dropped 0 bases, with 9 bases sitting between them. The CDR3 is 13 residues long. Germline CDR1 is WNHNN and CDR2 is SYGVQD (reference sequence).

With respect to this clonotype: Being one base from a much bigger clone, this may be a read error. The chain employs TRBV3-1 and TRBJ2-1; TRBD2 agrees at 8 bases. Per germline, CDR1 LGHDT and CDR2 YNNKEL (reference sequence). CDR3 length equals 15 residues. DNA for the CDR3: TGTGCCAGCAGCCAAGGCGGGGGGAGAAACAAGGAGCAGTTCTTC. This translates into CASSQGGGRNKEQFF.

The chain joins TRBV21-1 to TRBJ1-5. TRBV21-1 has pseudogene status. This CDR3 spans 15 amino acids. The CDR3 nucleotides are TGTGCCAGCAGCAATAGCACAGACAGCAATCAGCCCCAGCATTTT. Its protein product is CASSNSTDSNQPQHF.

At least ten counts were recorded for this clonotype. The J gene is TRBJ2-2, the V gene TRBV12-3 or TRBV12-4; 14 bases match TRBD2. This CDR3 is 18 amino acids long. The junction had 5 bases not matched to a gene; V was cut back by 5 bases and J by 0 bases. The CDR3: CASSAGLAGVSNTGELFF. In DNA form, the CDR3 reads TGTGCCAGCAGTGCGGGACTAGCGGGGGTATCGAACACCGGGGAGCTGTTTTTT.

This clonotype was detected ten times or more. V usage is TRBV7-9 and J usage is TRBJ2-1; D might be TRBD1 or TRBD2, each matching 5 bases. The germline V and J ends were trimmed by 5 bases and 15 bases, with 17 bases remaining between them. Germline-derived CDR1 and CDR2 are SEHNR and FQNEAQ (reference sequence). There are 12 residues in the CDR3. The CDR3 DNA is TGTGCCAGCAGCCTAGGGACCCCCTCTCCGTTCTTC. Its protein product is CASSLGTPSPFF.

Details on this clonotype: This may arise from a read error, as a much more abundant clone is one base away. This sequence joins TRBV12-3 or TRBV12-4 and TRBJ1-2, with 10 nucleotides matching TRBD1. There are 15 residues in the CDR3. DNA of the CDR3: TGTACCAGCAGTCGAATGACAGGGGGCGCTTCGGGCTACACCTTC. This translates into CTSSRMTGGASGYTF.

This clonotype was seen only a few times. The chain has TRBV21-1 and TRBJ1-1; the D call in the table, TRBD1, was not verified against the DNA. TRBV21-1 is flagged as a pseudogene. The CDR3 extends over 14 amino acids. The CDR3 coding sequence is TGTGCCAGCCCCACAGGGGGCGGGAACACTGAAGCTTTCTTT. This gives the protein CASPTGGGNTEAFF.

Worth noting for this clonotype: This sequence may be a read error, since a much larger clone differs from it by one base. In nucleotides, the CDR3 is TGCAGTGCCGTCAGGGACTTCGCCTACGAGCAGTTCTTC. Amino acids: CSAVRDFAYEQFF. The rearrangement links TRBV20-1 to TRBJ2-1; perhaps TRBD2 as D (6 bases). V shed 6 bases and J shed 10 bases, with 19 bases lying between them. This CDR3 has 13 residues. The V gene's germline CDR1 is DFQATT and CDR2 SNEGSKA (reference sequence).

There are many counts of this clonotype. The V call is TRBV20-1, the J call TRBJ2-7, with TRBD1 identical over 8 bases. V was pared by 0 bases and J by 2 bases, with 6 bases of the junction left unmatched. CDR3 length: 15 residues. Germline values: CDR1 DFQATT, CDR2 SNEGSKA (reference sequence). CDR3 sequence reads: CSARDPTGEAYEQYF. DNA for the CDR3: TGCAGTGCTAGAGACCCGACAGGGGAGGCCTACGAGCAGTACTTC.

Details on this clonotype: A much larger clonotype is one base distant, so this may be a read error. J is TRBJ2-5 and V is TRBV3-1; D is possibly TRBD2 (7 bases). The CDR3 contains 17 residues. Looked up from germline, CDR1 is LGHDT and CDR2 is YNNKEL (reference sequence). Trimming removed 8 bases at V and 11 bases at J, with 33 bases between. DNA of the CDR3: TGTGCCAGCGCGCCAGGGAGGGGGGGCCTTTCTAACAATGAGCAGTACTTC. Translated, it gives CASAPGRGGLSNNEQYF.

V and J are TRBV4-3 and TRBJ2-2, with D uncertain. The length of the CDR3 is 14 residues. The germline V gene encodes CDR1 LGHNA and CDR2 YSLEER. Trimming took off 0 bases at V and 0 bases at J, with 2 bases between the two ends. In DNA form, the CDR3 reads TGCGCCAGCAGCCAAGAGGCGAACACCGGGGAGCTGTTTTTT. Protein product: CASSQEANTGELFF.

This chain uses TRBV5-5 with TRBJ2-7, with D possibly being TRBD1 (6 bases). Trimming removed 0 bases from V and 1 base from J, with 11 bases in between. Germline V gene data show CDR1 as SGHKS and CDR2 as YYEKEE (reference sequence). This CDR3 has 15 residues. CDR3 protein: CASSLGTAHSYEQYF. The CDR3 nucleotides read TGTGCCAGCAGCTTGGGGACAGCTCATTCCTACGAGCAGTACTTC.

Ten or more counts support this clonotype. The CDR3 sequence: CASRNKGVPRGDTQYF. In DNA form, the CDR3 reads TGTGCCAGCCGAAATAAGGGTGTTCCAAGGGGGGATACGCAGTATTTT. This sequence joins TRBV12-3 or TRBV12-4 and TRBJ2-3; a possible D gene is TRBD1 (6 bases). V lost 8 bases and J lost 6, with 24 bases in between. The CDR3 spans 16 residues.

This clonotype was seen repeatedly, ten times or more. The chain links TRBV7-2 to TRBJ2-5; 10 bases map to TRBD2. The CDR3 runs 15 residues. The ends lost 3 bases at V and 5 bases at J; junction bases unmatched: 6. Germline assignment: CDR1 SGHTA and CDR2 FQGNSA. The CDR3 reads CASSLQRGGRETQYF. The CDR3, as DNA: TGTGCCAGCAGCTTGCAGCGGGGGGGCCGCGAGACCCAGTACTTC. Combining the CDR3 with reference TRBV7-2 and TRBJ2-5 gives the whole variable domain GAGVSQSPSNKVTEKGKDVELRCDPISGHTALYWYRQSLGQGLEFLIYFQGNSAPDKSGLPSDRFSAERTGGSVSTLTIQRTQQEDSAVYLCASSLQRGGRETQYFGPGTRLLVL.

The genes are TRBV6-2 or TRBV6-3 and TRBJ2-1, with D unresolved. The germline gives CDR1 MNHEY, CDR2 SVGEGT. There are 13 residues in the CDR3. The germline V and J ends were trimmed by 0 bases and 9 bases, with 9 bases remaining between them. Here the CDR3 DNA reads TGTGCCAGCAGTTACTCGAGTAAAGTTGAGCAGTTCTTC. Its translation: CASSYSSKVEQFF.